This T cell receptor (beta chain) emerged from a study of blood T cell repertoires in COVID-19. The overall study: Spain, Italy and the United States supplied samples that represented acute and convalescent COVID-19.

Per germline, CDR1 SGHRS and CDR2 YFSETQ. V gave up 0 bases and J gave up 6 bases; unmatched junction bases: 2. This CDR3 is 13 amino acids long. The repertoire was sequenced with immunoSEQ multiplex PCR; TCRdb's copy has only in-frame clones and lacks some. Of approximately 80,000 clones in the sample, around four fifths were seen once. The chain carries TRBV5-1 and TRBJ1-2; TRBD1 matches 7 bases. The source of this sequence is a human donor in a cohort sampled during active COVID-19. The sample taken for sequencing was peripheral blood. As DNA, the CDR3 is TGCGCCAGCAGCTTGGACAGGGGCCATGGCTACACCTTC. This sequence encodes CASSLDRGHGYTF.